This T cell receptor (beta chain) was sequenced during a study of human T cells and chemical hapten exposure. This clonotype has a count of ten or more. The CDR3 extends over 16 amino acids. Trimming cost V 0 bases and J 4 bases, with 12 bases left between them. Germline V gene data show CDR1 as SGHTA and CDR2 as FQGNSA. A single record per CDR3 protein comes from TCRdb applying MiXCR to the RACE reads. The profile covers tens of thousands of distinct CDR3 sequences, with about 10% appearing a single time and approximately 5.9% taken by the ten largest. Indicated time point: pre-sensitization, week 0. The sample's treatment: therapeutic diphenylcyclopropenone sensitization with weekly scalp DPC.

The chain employs TRBV7-2 and TRBJ2-2; D assignment may be TRBD1 or TRBD2 (5 bases each). The sequence was obtained from a man between 25 and 39 years old with alopecia areata. Some clones in this sample may be carry-over from other donors' samples. Sample: whole blood, taken in connection with sensitization to the hapten diphenylcyclopropenone (DPC). CDR3 in amino acids: CASSLARGKVTGELFF. The CDR3 bases are TGTGCCAGCAGCTTAGCGAGGGGAAAGGTCACCGGGGAGCTGTTTTTT.